This T cell receptor beta chain was captured by sequencing in a study of cytomegalovirus exposure and HLA in healthy donors. Study-wide background: HLA-typed donors contributed some 77 million unique TCRs, which were held in an early data release.

With regard to this clone: Antigen unknown.

Study-level results: For most TCR sequences rarity was the rule, although some public TCRs occurred in many donors. For TCR beta chains, V- and J-gene trimming was later linked to a missense DCLRE1C variant.

Vbeta (60) and Jbeta (13) primers were used in the PCR. Clones were sequenced by immunoSEQ multiplex PCR, and TCRdb holds only the in-frame ones, with some missing. Of about 210,000 clones listed, around 80% are singletons. V gave up 7 bases and J gave up 5 bases, with 8 bases separating them. The V gene's germline CDR1 is SNHLY and CDR2 FYNNEI. This CDR3 has 12 amino acids. The genes are TRBV2 and TRBJ2-2; D is ambiguous. What was sequenced was PBMCs. The origin of this receptor is a man aged 40-49 years in good health and CMV-seropositive. The CDR3 DNA reads TGTGCCAGCATGCTGGAGACCGGGGAGCTGTTTTTT. Protein sequence: CASMLETGELFF.